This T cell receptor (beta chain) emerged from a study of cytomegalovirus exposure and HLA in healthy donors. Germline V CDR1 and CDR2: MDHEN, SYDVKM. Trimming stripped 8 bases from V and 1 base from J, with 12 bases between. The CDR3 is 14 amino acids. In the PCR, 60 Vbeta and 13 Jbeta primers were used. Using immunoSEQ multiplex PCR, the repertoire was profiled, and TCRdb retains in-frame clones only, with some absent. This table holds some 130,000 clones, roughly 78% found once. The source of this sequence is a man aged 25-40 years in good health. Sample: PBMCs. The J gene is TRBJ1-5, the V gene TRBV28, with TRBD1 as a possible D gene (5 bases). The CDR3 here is CASGGTQSNQPQHF. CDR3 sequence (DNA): TGTGCCAGCGGAGGGACCCAAAGCAATCAGCCCCAGCATTTT.